Presented here are 10 T cell receptor beta chains from one specimen sequenced in a study of T cell changes during pregnancy in multiple sclerosis (dated 2019 in TCRdb). Library method: the immunoSEQ multiplex PCR assay. Here the immuneACCESS table is served through TCRdb, limited to in-frame sequences with V and J called. Missing clones are a known gap in these copies; in checked studies unresolved V genes cover under half, and the rest lacks a known reason. The sample includes 30,000 to 45,000 clones, with 80% to 95% observed a single time. The top ten clones comprise around a quarter of the sample. The sample was CD8+ T cells from peripheral blood mononuclear cells, taken before pregnancy. All receptors come from a female donor with multiple sclerosis, enrolled in a pregnancy study.

J is TRBJ1-5 and V is TRBV5-1, with D tentatively TRBD1 (5 bases). V dropped 0 bases and J dropped 5 bases, with 9 bases sitting between them. This CDR3 spans 14 amino acids. Germline V lookup: CDR1 SGHRS, CDR2 YFSETQ. The CDR3 region has the DNA TGCGCCAGCAGCTTGGAGGGGTTCGATCAGCCCCAGCATTTT. Protein product: CASSLEGFDQPQHF.

The rearrangement links TRBV10-3 to TRBJ1-2, with 9 positions matching TRBD1. The germline gives CDR1 ENHRY, CDR2 SYGVKD. The CDR3 contains 17 residues. The ends lost 2 bases at V and 4 bases at J; junction bases unmatched: 11. The CDR3 loop is CAISERPHRGQGYGYTF. Written as DNA, the CDR3 is TGTGCCATCAGTGAGCGCCCCCACAGGGGGCAGGGCTATGGCTACACCTTC.

A single count supports this clone. The chain couples TRBV15 to TRBJ1-5; D is undetermined. Germline CDR1 reads LNHNV; CDR2 reads YYDKDF (reference sequence). The CDR3 loop spans 13 amino acids. V was trimmed by 1 base and J by 5 bases, leaving 6 bases between them. CDR3 bases: TGTGCCACCAGCAGAGTTCGCGATCAGCCCCAGCATTTT. This sequence encodes CATSRVRDQPQHF.

The V gene is TRBV9, the J gene TRBJ2-7, with D possibly matching TRBD2 (5 bases). Germline CDR1 and CDR2: SGDLS and YYNGEE. This CDR3 has 15 amino acids. Deletions cut 0 bases from V and 2 bases from J, with 12 bases between. CDR3 residues: CASSVAPGFPYEQYF. CDR3 in DNA: TGTGCCAGCAGCGTAGCTCCGGGATTCCCCTACGAGCAGTACTTC.

This sequence joins TRBV9 and TRBJ2-3; 9 positions agree with TRBD2. V shed 2 bases, J shed 4 bases, and the junction held 5 bases outside the gene matches. This CDR3 has 15 residues. Germline CDR1 SGDLS, CDR2 YYNGEE. As DNA, the CDR3 is TGTGCCAGCAGCGTTAGCGGGAGTAAACCAGATACGCAGTATTTT. Its translation is CASSVSGSKPDTQYF.

The chain joins TRBV28 to TRBJ2-3, with 9 bases aligning to TRBD1. Germline V gives CDR1 MDHEN, CDR2 SYDVKM. The CDR3 spans 15 residues. V was clipped by 6 bases and J by 3 bases; unmatched bases: 7. The CDR3 nucleotides read TGTGCCAGCAGGGTAGGGACAGGGAAAACAGATACGCAGTATTTT. Encoded protein: CASRVGTGKTDTQYF. Complete variable domain (other parts from reference TRBV28 and TRBJ2-3): DVKVTQSSRYLVKRTGEKVFLECVQDMDHENMFWYRQDPGLGLRLIYFSYDVKMKEKGDIPEGYSVSREKKERFSLILESASTNQTSMYLCASRVGTGKTDTQYFGPGTRLTVL.

The chain employs TRBV10-3 and TRBJ1-5, with D maybe TRBD1 (5 bases). This CDR3 region has 17 residues. V lost 0 bases and J 4 bases, leaving 16 bases between the germline ends. Germline-derived CDR1 and CDR2 are ENHRY and SYGVKD. CDR3 DNA: TGTGCCATCAGTGAGTCGGCCAGGGTGATAGGAAATCAGCCCCAGCATTTT. Encoded protein: CAISESARVIGNQPQHF.

V gene TRBV9 combines with J gene TRBJ1-1, with D possibly being TRBD1 (6 bases). The CDR3 covers 15 residues. V lost 3 bases and J lost 3, with 15 bases in between. Germline assignment: CDR1 SGDLS and CDR2 YYNGEE. CDR3 bases: TGTGCCAGCAGCGCGCCCACAGGGAGGGACACTGAAGCTTTCTTT. Translating it yields CASSAPTGRDTEAFF.

The rearrangement joins TRBV15 to TRBJ1-5; 8 bases are a match to TRBD1. This CDR3 is built from 15 residues. Germline V lookup: CDR1 LNHNV, CDR2 YYDKDF (reference sequence). V gave up 5 bases and J gave up 7 bases; unmatched junction bases: 10. CDR3 sequence reads: CATSEDRAFGQPQHF. The CDR3 DNA is TGTGCCACCAGCGAGGACAGGGCGTTTGGACAGCCCCAGCATTTT. Full variable domain (remainder filled in from reference TRBV15 and TRBJ1-5): DAMVIQNPRYQVTQFGKPVTLSCSQTLNHNVMYWYQQKSSQAPKLLFHYYDKDFNNEADTPDNFQSRRPNTSFCFLDIRSPGLGDTAMYLCATSEDRAFGQPQHFGDGTRLSIL.

The chain combines TRBV7-8 with TRBJ2-1; D perhaps matches TRBD2 (5 bases). CDR1 SGHVS and CDR2 FQNEAQ come from the germline V gene. The V end was cut by 5 bases, the J end by 3 bases, with 8 bases between. This CDR3 contains 13 residues. CDR3 protein: CASSPEGYNEQFF. The CDR3 DNA sequence: TGTGCCAGCAGCCCAGAGGGCTACAATGAGCAGTTCTTC. Complete variable domain (other parts from reference TRBV7-8 and TRBJ2-1): GAGVSQSPRYKVAKRGQDVALRCDPISGHVSLFWYQQALGQGPEFLTYFQNEAQLDKSGLPSDRFFAERPEGSVSTLKIQRTQQEDSAVYLCASSPEGYNEQFFGPGTRLTVL.